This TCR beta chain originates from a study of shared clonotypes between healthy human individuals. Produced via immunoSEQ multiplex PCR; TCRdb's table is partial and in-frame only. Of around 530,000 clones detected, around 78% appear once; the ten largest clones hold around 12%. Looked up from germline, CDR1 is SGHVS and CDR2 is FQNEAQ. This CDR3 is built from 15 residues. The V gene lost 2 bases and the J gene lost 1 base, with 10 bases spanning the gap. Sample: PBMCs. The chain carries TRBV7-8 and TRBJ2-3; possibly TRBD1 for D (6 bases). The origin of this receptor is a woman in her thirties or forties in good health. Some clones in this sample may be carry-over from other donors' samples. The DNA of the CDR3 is TGTGCCAGCAGCTTATGGAAGGGGGGCACAGATACGCAGTATTTT. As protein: CASSLWKGGTDTQYF.